This T cell receptor beta chain was recovered during a study of regulatory T cells in long-lasting Graves disease. As to time point: newly diagnosed GD, antithyroid drugs for less than 3 months. Construction of the TCR library relied on RNA isolated from PBMCs. This clonotype was counted many times. Germline V gene data show CDR1 as SGHTA and CDR2 as FQGTGA. The length of the CDR3 is 15 residues. V gave up 5 bases and J gave up 3 bases, with 14 bases separating them. Building of the TCR beta libraries involved iRepertoire HTBI primers and Arm-PCR of CDR3 regions. Using its own MiXCR run on the multiplex PCR reads, TCRdb lists one record per CDR3 protein. The data hold under 450,000 distinct CDR3 sequences, with 15% to 20% observed a single time. These sequences were also reported in another study, on T cells in Graves' hyperthyroidism and ophthalmopathy. That work contributes: Across 18 months, stable Graves' hyperthyroidism was marked by no progression to ophthalmopathy.

The rearrangement uses TRBV7-3 and TRBJ2-1, with a weak D call TRBD1 (5 bases). Sequencing used peripheral blood mononuclear cells (PBMCs), obtained at new diagnosis, from a patient treated with antithyroid drugs. The clonotype originates from a woman aged 18-29 years with Graves disease. CDR3 coding DNA: TGTGCCAGCAGCACCCGGGCCCAGGGCTACAATGAGCAGTTCTTC. Translating gives CASSTRAQGYNEQFF.